The rows below give T cell receptor beta chains drawn from one sample of a study of early T cells in non-severe SARS-CoV-2 infection. TCRdb called the 5' RACE reads again in MiXCR, with one record for every CDR3 protein. The table records 65,000 to 85,000 distinct CDR3 sequences, 9.5% to 15% of them present only once. Sequencing was carried out using whole blood. The receptors originated from an adult who was a healthcare worker with PCR-confirmed SARS-CoV-2 infection or an uninfected control (not recorded which). Both conserved end residues are part of each CDR3. Fields, in order: V gene, clone size, D gene, J gene, CDR3 DNA, CDR3 protein. D genes are given only for firm matches. The size entry is marked missing in some rows and otherwise reads once, few, many or a size class.

V: TRBV19
size: many
D: .
J: TRBJ2-6
DNA: TGTGCCAGTAGTGTAGGGGACGGTTCTGGGGCCAACGTCCTGACTTTC
CDR3: CASSVGDGSGANVLTF

V: TRBV6-5
size: .
D: TRBD1
J: TRBJ2-2
DNA: TGTGCCAGCAGTTACACAGGGGTTATACTCGGGGAGCTGTTTTTT
CDR3: CASSYTGVILGELFF

V: TRBV30
size: .
D: .
J: TRBJ2-2
DNA: TGTGCCTGGAGCGCCAGCATCGGGGAGCTGTTTTTT
CDR3: CAWSASIGELFF

V: TRBV12-3/TRBV12-4
size: many
D: TRBD2
J: TRBJ2-3
DNA: TGTGCCAGCAGTCCGGGACTAGCGGAATACACAGATACGCAGTATTTT
CDR3: CASSPGLAEYTDTQYF

V: TRBV25-1
size: many
D: .
J: TRBJ2-3
DNA: TGTGCCAGCAGTGTATTAGGGGTCGGCACAGATACGCAGTATTTT
CDR3: CASSVLGVGTDTQYF

V: TRBV11-3
size: few
D: TRBD2
J: TRBJ2-7
DNA: TGTGCCAGCAGCTTTACTAGCGGGGGATCCTACGAGCAGTACTTC
CDR3: CASSFTSGGSYEQYF

V: TRBV12-3/TRBV12-4
size: many
D: TRBD2
J: TRBJ2-5
DNA: TGTGCCAGCAGGCCCGGGACTAGCGGGGGAGAGACCCAGTACTTC
CDR3: CASRPGTSGGETQYF

V: TRBV6-1
size: many
D: .
J: TRBJ2-7
DNA: TGTGCCAGCAGTGCCTACGAGCAGTACTTC
CDR3: CASSAYEQYF

V: TRBV27
size: .
D: .
J: TRBJ2-7
DNA: TGTGCCAGCAGTTACCGAGTGGCCTACGAGCAGTACTTC
CDR3: CASSYRVAYEQYF

V: TRBV12-3/TRBV12-4
size: .
D: .
J: TRBJ1-1
DNA: TGTGCCAGCAGTTTGGAACAGTACACTGAAGCTTTCTTT
CDR3: CASSLEQYTEAFF

V: TRBV11-2
size: .
D: TRBD2
J: TRBJ2-2
DNA: TGTGCCAGCAGCCTCGGGACTAGCGGCGAAAGGGAGCTGTTTTTT
CDR3: CASSLGTSGERELFF

V: TRBV11-2
size: few
D: .
J: TRBJ1-3
DNA: TGTGCCAGCAGCCCAAGCGGATTCACTGGAAACACCATATATTTT
CDR3: CASSPSGFTGNTIYF

V: TRBV6-5
size: .
D: .
J: TRBJ2-2
DNA: TGTGCCAGCAGTTACGGTCCGGGGTCTGACACCGGGGAGCTGTTTTTT
CDR3: CASSYGPGSDTGELFF

V: TRBV29-1
size: few
D: TRBD1
J: TRBJ2-1
DNA: TGCAGCGTTGAAGGAGGGGGCTCCTCCTACAATGAGCAGTTCTTC
CDR3: CSVEGGGSSYNEQFF

V: TRBV6-2/TRBV6-3
size: few
D: .
J: TRBJ2-3
DNA: TGTGCCAGCAGCTCCGGGACTCCCACAGATACGCAGTATTTT
CDR3: CASSSGTPTDTQYF

V: TRBV5-1
size: many
D: .
J: TRBJ2-3
DNA: TGCGCCAGCAGCCTTGGGGGGCGAGGTACCACAGATACGCAGTATTTT
CDR3: CASSLGGRGTTDTQYF

V: TRBV7-8
size: few
D: TRBD1
J: TRBJ2-7
DNA: TGTGCCAGCAGAGCAGGGGGCGAGCAGTACTTC
CDR3: CASRAGGEQYF

V: TRBV20-1
size: many
D: .
J: TRBJ2-3
DNA: TGCAGTGCTATACGGGGGAGTGGCACAGATACGCAGTATTTT
CDR3: CSAIRGSGTDTQYF

V: TRBV20-1
size: once
D: TRBD2
J: TRBJ2-3
DNA: TGCGGTGCTAGAGGACTCGGACTAGCGGGAGGAGGGGATACGCAGTATTTT
CDR3: CGARGLGLAGGGDTQYF

V: TRBV20-1
size: few
D: .
J: TRBJ1-1
DNA: TGCAGTGCTGTTTTTACAGTGACACCTGAAGCTTTCTTT
CDR3: CSAVFTVTPEAFF

V: TRBV6-5
size: few
D: TRBD1
J: TRBJ2-7
DNA: TGTGCCAGCAGTCTCCCCGGGACAGGGGGTGAGCAGTACTTC
CDR3: CASSLPGTGGEQYF

V: TRBV7-9
size: few
D: .
J: TRBJ2-2
DNA: TGTGCCAGCAGCGCGAACCTACAGCCCGGGGAGCTGTTTTTT
CDR3: CASSANLQPGELFF